The 12 T cell receptor beta chains given below trace back to one sample, sequenced in a study of cytomegalovirus exposure and HLA in healthy donors. 60 Vbeta and 13 Jbeta primers were used in PCR. Method: immunoSEQ multiplex PCR; TCRdb's copy keeps in-frame clones and lacks some. This sample carries roughly 150,000 clones, around 80% of them seen once, and the ten largest clones take over 13%. The sample consisted of PBMCs. The receptors shown here come from a woman between 40 and 50 years old in good health and CMV-seronegative.

The CDR3 DNA sequence: TGCGCCAGCAGCACCGGAGGAAGGGGGCTTGGAAACACCATATATTTT. Protein: CASSTGGRGLGNTIYF. The chain links TRBV4-3 to TRBJ1-3, with 7 bases aligning to TRBD1. Germline V gene data show CDR1 as LGHNA and CDR2 as YSLEER. The V gene end was trimmed by 5 bases and the J gene end by 3 bases; junction bases not matched to a gene: 10. This CDR3 has 16 amino acids.

The V call is TRBV28, the J call TRBJ2-2, with 9 bases fitting TRBD1. The germline CDR1 and CDR2 sequences are MDHEN and SYDVKM. V was pared by 7 bases and J by 4 bases, with 1 base of the junction left unmatched. The CDR3 runs to 13 residues. Written as DNA, the CDR3 is TGTGCCAGCAAGACAGGGGGCACCGGGGAGCTGTTTTTT. Its protein is CASKTGGTGELFF.

The chain carries TRBV19 and TRBJ2-7, with TRBD1 matching over 10 bases. V lost 10 bases, J lost 4 bases, and 10 bases stayed unmatched. CDR1 is LNHDA, CDR2 SQIVND, per germline (reference sequence). The CDR3 is 14 residues long. The CDR3 here is CATSRGDRGYEQYF. The CDR3 nucleotides are TGTGCCACCTCACGGGGGGACAGGGGTTACGAGCAGTACTTC.

The chain joins TRBV7-9 to TRBJ2-7; D might be TRBD2 (8 bases). V lost 2 bases to trimming and J lost 5 bases, with 19 bases between them. In germline, CDR1 is SEHNR, CDR2 FQNEAQ (reference sequence). CDR3 length equals 16 residues. The CDR3 DNA follows: TGTGCCAGCAGCTTATTAGCGGGACAGTTTATGAACGAGCAGTACTTC. Encoded protein: CASSLLAGQFMNEQYF.

The chain combines TRBV4-3 with TRBJ2-4, with D maybe TRBD2 (6 bases). The CDR3 is 15 amino acids. Germline V CDR1 and CDR2: LGHNA, YSLEER. The V end was cut by 1 base, the J end by 16 bases, with 23 bases between. This chain's CDR3 is CASSQAGRPRDFLYF. The CDR3 DNA reads TGCGCCAGCAGCCAAGCGGGGCGCCCCCGGGACTTTCTATACTTC.

The genes are TRBV6-5 and TRBJ2-5; 10 bases agree with TRBD2. Germline V gene data show CDR1 as MNHEY and CDR2 as SVGAGI. The CDR3 has 15 residues. V dropped 4 bases and J dropped 7; count of bases not matched to a gene: 9. CDR3: CASSSQIAGGWTQYF. For the CDR3, the DNA is TGTGCCAGCAGTTCCCAAATAGCGGGGGGCTGGACCCAGTACTTC.

CDR3 region: CASSQEVAGSSYGYTF. The CDR3 nucleotides are TGTGCCAGCAGCCAAGAGGTGGCGGGGTCGAGCTATGGCTACACCTTC. V gene TRBV4-2 combines with J gene TRBJ1-2; the D is unclear. Germline loops: CDR1 LGHNA, CDR2 YNFKEQ. The CDR3 runs 16 residues. Trimming left V 0 bases short and J 4 bases short, with 15 bases between.

In this sample, this clone turned up a few times. V and J are TRBV6-5 and TRBJ1-5; D is possibly TRBD1 (5 bases). Germline V gene lookup returns CDR1 MNHEY and CDR2 SVGAGI. The V end lost 3 bases, the J end lost 6 bases, and 6 bases lay between the germline ends. This CDR3 is 12 amino acids long. The CDR3 DNA reads as TGTGCCAGCAGTTATCAGGGTCAGCCCCAGCATTTT. Protein sequence: CASSYQGQPQHF.

The J gene is TRBJ1-2, the V gene TRBV7-2; TRBD1 aligns across 8 bases. Per the germline V gene, CDR1 is SGHTA and CDR2 is FQGNSA. V was clipped by 2 bases and J by 6 bases; unmatched bases: 8. This CDR3 has 15 amino acids. The CDR3 coding sequence is TGTGCCAGCAGCTTATCCAGGGGGCGGATAGATGGCTACACCTTC. Amino acid sequence: CASSLSRGRIDGYTF.

This clone was seen a few times. One end of the junction fails to match germline, which may point to a read error. This sequence joins TRBV19 and TRBJ1-5, with D tentatively TRBD1 (6 bases). In germline, CDR1 is LNHDA, CDR2 SQIVND (reference sequence). The CDR3 is 17 residues long. DNA for the CDR3: TGTGCCAGTAGCATAGACAGGACTCGTGCGCAAAATCAGCCCCAGCATTTT. Amino acid sequence: CASSIDRTRAQNQPQHF.

The genes are TRBV7-8 and TRBJ2-1; D possibly corresponds to TRBD1 (6 bases). Trimming cost V 4 bases and J 8 bases, with 12 bases left between them. Germline CDR1 SGHVS, CDR2 FQNEAQ. This CDR3 contains 13 residues. CDR3 region: CASSSLQGDEQFF. CDR3 DNA: TGTGCCAGCAGCTCCCTACAGGGCGATGAGCAGTTCTTC. Based on the CDR3 plus reference TRBV7-8 and TRBJ2-1, the full variable domain is GAGVSQSPRYKVAKRGQDVALRCDPISGHVSLFWYQQALGQGPEFLTYFQNEAQLDKSGLPSDRFFAERPEGSVSTLKIQRTQQEDSAVYLCASSSLQGDEQFFGPGTRLTVL.

J is TRBJ2-1 and V is TRBV5-8; 7 nucleotides align to TRBD2. Germline CDR1 reads SGHTS; CDR2 reads YDEGEE. The ends lost 1 base at V and 5 bases at J; junction bases unmatched: 9. The CDR3 runs 16 residues. The CDR3 spells CASSLNAGEFHNEQFF. The CDR3 DNA follows: TGTGCCAGCAGCTTGAACGCGGGAGAGTTCCACAATGAGCAGTTCTTC.